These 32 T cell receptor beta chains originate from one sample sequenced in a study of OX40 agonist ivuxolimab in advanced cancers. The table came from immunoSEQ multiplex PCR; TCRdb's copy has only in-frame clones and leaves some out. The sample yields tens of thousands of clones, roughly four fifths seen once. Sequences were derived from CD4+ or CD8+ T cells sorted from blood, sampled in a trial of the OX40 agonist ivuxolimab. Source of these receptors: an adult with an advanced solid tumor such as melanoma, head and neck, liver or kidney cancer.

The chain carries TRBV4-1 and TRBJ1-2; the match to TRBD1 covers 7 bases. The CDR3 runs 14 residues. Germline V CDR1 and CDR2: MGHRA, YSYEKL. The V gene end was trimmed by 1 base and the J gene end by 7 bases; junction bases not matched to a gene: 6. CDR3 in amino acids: CASSQVNRGGGYTF. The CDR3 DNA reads TGCGCCAGCAGCCAAGTCAACAGGGGCGGTGGCTACACCTTC.

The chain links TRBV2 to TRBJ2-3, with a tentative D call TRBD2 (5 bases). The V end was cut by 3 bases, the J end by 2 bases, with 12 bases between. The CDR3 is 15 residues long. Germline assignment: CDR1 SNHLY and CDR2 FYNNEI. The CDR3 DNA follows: TGTGCCAGCAGTGACAGGACTGACTACACAGATACGCAGTATTTT. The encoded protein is CASSDRTDYTDTQYF.

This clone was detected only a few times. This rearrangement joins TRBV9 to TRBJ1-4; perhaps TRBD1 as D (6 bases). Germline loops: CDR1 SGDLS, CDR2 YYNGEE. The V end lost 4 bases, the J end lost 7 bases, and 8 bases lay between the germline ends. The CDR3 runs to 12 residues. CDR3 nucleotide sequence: TGTGCCAGCAGCCAGACAGGTGAAAAACTGTTTTTT. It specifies CASSQTGEKLFF.

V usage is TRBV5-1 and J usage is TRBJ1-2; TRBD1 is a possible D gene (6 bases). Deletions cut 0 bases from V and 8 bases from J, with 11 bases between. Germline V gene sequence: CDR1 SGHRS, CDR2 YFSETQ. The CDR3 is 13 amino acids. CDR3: CASSLGAGDGYTF. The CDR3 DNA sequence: TGCGCCAGCAGCTTGGGGGCAGGGGACGGCTACACCTTC.

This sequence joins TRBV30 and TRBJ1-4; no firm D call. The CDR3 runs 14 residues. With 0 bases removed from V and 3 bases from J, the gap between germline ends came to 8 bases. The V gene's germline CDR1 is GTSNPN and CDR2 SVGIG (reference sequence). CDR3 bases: TGTGCCTGGAGTGTACGGTATCCTAATGAAAAACTGTTTTTT. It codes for CAWSVRYPNEKLFF. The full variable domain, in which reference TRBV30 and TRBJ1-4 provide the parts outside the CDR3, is SQTIHQWPATLVQPVGSPLSLECTVEGTSNPNLYWYRQAAGRGLQLLFYSVGIGQISSEVPQNLSASRPQDRQFILSSKKLLLSDSGFYLCAWSVRYPNEKLFFGSGTQLSVL.

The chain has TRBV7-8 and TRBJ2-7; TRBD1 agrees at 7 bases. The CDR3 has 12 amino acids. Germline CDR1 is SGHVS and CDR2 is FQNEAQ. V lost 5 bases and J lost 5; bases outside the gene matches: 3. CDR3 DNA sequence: TGTGCCAGCAGCCGGGACAGCAACGAGCAGTACTTC. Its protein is CASSRDSNEQYF.

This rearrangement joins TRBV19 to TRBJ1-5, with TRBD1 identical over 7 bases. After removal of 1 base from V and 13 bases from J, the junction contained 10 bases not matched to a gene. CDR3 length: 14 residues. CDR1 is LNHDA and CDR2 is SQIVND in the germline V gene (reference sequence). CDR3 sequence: CASSIGGTAGVQHF. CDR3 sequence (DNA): TGTGCCAGTAGTATAGGGGGGACAGCAGGGGTACAGCATTTT.

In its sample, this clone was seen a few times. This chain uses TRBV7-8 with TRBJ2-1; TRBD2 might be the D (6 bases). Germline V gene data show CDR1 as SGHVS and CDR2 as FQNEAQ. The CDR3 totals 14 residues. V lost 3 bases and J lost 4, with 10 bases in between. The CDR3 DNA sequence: TGTGCCAGCAGCTTTTTAGGGACTTACAATGAGCAGTTCTTC. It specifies CASSFLGTYNEQFF.

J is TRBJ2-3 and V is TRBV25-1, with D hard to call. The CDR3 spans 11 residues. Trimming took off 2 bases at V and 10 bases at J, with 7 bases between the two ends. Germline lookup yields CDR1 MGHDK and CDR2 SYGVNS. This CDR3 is CASSEQRAQYF. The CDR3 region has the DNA TGTGCCAGCAGTGAACAGCGTGCGCAGTATTTT.

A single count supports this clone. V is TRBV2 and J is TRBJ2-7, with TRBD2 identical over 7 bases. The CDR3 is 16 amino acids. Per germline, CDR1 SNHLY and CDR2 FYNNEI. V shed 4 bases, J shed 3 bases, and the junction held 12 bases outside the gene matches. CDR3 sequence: CASSVREGNSLYEQYF. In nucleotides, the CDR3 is TGTGCCAGCAGTGTCAGGGAGGGGAATAGCCTCTACGAGCAGTACTTC.

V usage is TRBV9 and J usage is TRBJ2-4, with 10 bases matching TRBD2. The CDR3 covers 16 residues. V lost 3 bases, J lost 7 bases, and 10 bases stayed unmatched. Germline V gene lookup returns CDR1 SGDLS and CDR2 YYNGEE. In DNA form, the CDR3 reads TGTGCCAGCAGCGCGAGCAGCGGGAGGGCCGGTAACATTCAGTACTTC. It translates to CASSASSGRAGNIQYF.

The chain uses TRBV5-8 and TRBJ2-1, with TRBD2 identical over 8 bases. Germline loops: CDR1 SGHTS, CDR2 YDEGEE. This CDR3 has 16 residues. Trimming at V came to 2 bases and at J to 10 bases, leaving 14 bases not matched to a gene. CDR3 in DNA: TGTGCCAGCAGCTTAGACCCGGGAGGGTATCCAAGGGAGCAGTTCTTC. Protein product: CASSLDPGGYPREQFF.

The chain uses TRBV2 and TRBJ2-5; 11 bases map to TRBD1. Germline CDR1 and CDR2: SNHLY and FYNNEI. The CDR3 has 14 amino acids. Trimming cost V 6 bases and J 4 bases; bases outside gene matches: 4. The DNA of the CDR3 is TGTGCCAGCAGGGTGGACAGGGGGCGAGAGACCCAGTACTTC. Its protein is CASRVDRGRETQYF.

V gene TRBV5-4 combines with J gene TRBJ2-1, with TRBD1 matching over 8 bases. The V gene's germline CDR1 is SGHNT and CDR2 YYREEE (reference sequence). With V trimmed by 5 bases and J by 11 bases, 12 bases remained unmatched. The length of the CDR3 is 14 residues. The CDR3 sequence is CASRPDRESLQQFF. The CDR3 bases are TGTGCCAGCAGACCGGACAGGGAAAGCCTCCAGCAGTTCTTC. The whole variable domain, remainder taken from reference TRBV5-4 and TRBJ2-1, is ETGVTQSPTHLIKTRGQQVTLRCSSQSGHNTVSWYQQALGQGPQFIFQYYREEENGRGNFPPRFSGLQFPNYSSELNVNALELDDSALYLCASRPDRESLQQFFGPGTRLTVL.

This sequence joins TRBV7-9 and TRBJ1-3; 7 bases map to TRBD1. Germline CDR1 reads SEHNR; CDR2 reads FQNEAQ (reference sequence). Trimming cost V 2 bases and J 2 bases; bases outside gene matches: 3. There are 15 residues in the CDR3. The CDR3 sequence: CASSLKGQAGNTIYF. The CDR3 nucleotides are TGTGCCAGCAGCTTAAAAGGACAGGCTGGAAACACCATATATTTT.

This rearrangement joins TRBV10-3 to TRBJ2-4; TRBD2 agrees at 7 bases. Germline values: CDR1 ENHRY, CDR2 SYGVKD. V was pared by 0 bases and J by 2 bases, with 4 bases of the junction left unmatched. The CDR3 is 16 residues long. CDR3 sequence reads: CAISESGLTSKNIQYF. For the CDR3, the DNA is TGTGCCATCAGTGAGTCGGGACTAACTTCCAAAAACATTCAGTACTTC.

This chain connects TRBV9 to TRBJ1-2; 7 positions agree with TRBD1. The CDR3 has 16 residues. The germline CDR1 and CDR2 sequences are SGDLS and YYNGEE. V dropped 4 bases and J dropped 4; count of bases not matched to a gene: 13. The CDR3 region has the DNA TGTGCCAGCAGCCCCACGGCAGACAGGGCGGTCTATGGCTACACCTTC. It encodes CASSPTADRAVYGYTF.

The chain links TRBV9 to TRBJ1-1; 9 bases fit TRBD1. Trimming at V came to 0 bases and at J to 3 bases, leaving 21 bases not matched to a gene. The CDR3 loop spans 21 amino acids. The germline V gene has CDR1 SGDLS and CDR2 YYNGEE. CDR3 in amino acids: CASSVGPFNPGQGLIDTEAFF. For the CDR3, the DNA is TGTGCCAGCAGCGTAGGCCCCTTCAATCCGGGACAGGGTCTTATCGACACTGAAGCTTTCTTT.

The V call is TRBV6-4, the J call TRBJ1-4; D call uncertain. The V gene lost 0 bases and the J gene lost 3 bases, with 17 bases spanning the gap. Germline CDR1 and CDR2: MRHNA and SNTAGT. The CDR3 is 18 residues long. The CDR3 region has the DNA TGTGCCAGCAGTGACTCGAAAGGGTTGTGGGTGGCTAATGAAAAACTGTTTTTT. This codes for CASSDSKGLWVANEKLFF.

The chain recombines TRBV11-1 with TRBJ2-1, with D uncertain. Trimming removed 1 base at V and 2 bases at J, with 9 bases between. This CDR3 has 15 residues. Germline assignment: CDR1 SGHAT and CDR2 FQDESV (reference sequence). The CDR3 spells CASSLDGTTYNEQFF. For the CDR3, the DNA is TGTGCCAGCAGCTTAGACGGCACCACCTACAATGAGCAGTTCTTC. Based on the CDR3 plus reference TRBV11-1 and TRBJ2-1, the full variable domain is EAEVAQSPRYKITEKSQAVAFWCDPISGHATLYWYRQILGQGPELLVQFQDESVVDDSQLPKDRFSAERLKGVDSTLKIQPAELGDSAMYLCASSLDGTTYNEQFFGPGTRLTVL.

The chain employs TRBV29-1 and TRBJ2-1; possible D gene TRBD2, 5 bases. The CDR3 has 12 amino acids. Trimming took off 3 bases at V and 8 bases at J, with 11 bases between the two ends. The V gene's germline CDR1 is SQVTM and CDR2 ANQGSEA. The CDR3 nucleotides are TGCAGCGTTGACGGGAATAAGGATGAGCAGTTCTTC. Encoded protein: CSVDGNKDEQFF.

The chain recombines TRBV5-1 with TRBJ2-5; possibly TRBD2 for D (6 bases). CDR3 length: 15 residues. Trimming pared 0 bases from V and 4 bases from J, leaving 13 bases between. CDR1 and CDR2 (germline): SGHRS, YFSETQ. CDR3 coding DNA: TGCGCCAGCAGCTTGGGTCCTAGCGACGGAGAGACCCAGTACTTC. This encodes CASSLGPSDGETQYF.

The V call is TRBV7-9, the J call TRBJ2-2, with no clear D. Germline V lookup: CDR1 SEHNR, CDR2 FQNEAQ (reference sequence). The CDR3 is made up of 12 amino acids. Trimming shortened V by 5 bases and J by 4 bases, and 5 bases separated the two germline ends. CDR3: CASSLTTGELFF. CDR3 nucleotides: TGTGCCAGCAGCCTAACCACCGGGGAGCTGTTTTTT.

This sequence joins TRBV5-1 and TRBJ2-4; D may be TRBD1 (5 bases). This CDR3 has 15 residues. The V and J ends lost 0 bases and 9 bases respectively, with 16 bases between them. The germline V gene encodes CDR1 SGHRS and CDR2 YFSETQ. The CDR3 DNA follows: TGCGCCAGCAGCTTGGGATTGGGGCAGGGTGGCATTCAGTACTTC. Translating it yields CASSLGLGQGGIQYF.

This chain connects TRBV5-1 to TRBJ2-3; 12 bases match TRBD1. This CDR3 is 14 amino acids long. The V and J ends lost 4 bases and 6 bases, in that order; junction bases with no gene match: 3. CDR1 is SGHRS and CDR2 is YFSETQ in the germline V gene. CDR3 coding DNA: TGCGCCAGCAGCCTGGGACAGGGGGCGGATACGCAGTATTTT. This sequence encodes CASSLGQGADTQYF.

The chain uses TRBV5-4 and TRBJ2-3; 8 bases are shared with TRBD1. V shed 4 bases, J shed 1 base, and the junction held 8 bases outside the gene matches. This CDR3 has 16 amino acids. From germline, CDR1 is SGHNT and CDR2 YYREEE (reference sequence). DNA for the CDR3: TGTGCCAGCAGCCTGAAACAGGGACAGGGCACAGATACGCAGTATTTT. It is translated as CASSLKQGQGTDTQYF.

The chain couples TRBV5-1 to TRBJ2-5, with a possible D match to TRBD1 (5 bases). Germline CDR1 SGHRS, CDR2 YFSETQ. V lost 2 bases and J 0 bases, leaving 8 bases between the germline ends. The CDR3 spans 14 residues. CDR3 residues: CASSFQGYQETQYF. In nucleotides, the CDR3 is TGCGCCAGCAGCTTTCAGGGATACCAAGAGACCCAGTACTTC.

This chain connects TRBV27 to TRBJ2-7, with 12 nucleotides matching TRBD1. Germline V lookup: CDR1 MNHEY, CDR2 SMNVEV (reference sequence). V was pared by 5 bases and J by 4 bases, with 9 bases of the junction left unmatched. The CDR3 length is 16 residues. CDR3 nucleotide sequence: TGTGCCAGCAGTCCACCGGGACAGGGGGCGGAGTACGAGCAGTACGTC. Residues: CASSPPGQGAEYEQYV.

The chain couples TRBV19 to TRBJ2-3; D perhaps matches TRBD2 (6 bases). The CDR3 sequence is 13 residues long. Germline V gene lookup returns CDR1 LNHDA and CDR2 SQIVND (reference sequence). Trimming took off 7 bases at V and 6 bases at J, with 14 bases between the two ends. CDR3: CASKKGTRDTQYF. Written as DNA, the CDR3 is TGTGCCAGTAAGAAGGGGACTCGGGATACGCAGTATTTT.

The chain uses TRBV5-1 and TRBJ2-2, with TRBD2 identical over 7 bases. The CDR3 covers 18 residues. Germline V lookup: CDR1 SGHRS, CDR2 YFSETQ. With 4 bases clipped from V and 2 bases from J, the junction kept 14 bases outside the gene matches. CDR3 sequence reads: CASSPNPGRALNTGELFF. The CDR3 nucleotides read TGCGCCAGCAGCCCAAACCCGGGGAGGGCGCTTAACACCGGGGAGCTGTTTTTT.

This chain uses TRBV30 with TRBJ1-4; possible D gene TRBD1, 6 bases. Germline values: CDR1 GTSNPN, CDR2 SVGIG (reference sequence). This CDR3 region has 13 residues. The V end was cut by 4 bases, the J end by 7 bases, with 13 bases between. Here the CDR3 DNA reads TGTGCCTGGAAGAGGGGGGGGATTGAAAAACTGTTTTTT. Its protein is CAWKRGGIEKLFF.

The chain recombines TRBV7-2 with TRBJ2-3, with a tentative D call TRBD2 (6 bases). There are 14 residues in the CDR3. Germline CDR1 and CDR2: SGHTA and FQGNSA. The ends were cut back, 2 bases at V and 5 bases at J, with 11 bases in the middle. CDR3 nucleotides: TGTGCCAGCAGCTTAAAAACGGGGGTAGATACGCAGTATTTT. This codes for CASSLKTGVDTQYF.